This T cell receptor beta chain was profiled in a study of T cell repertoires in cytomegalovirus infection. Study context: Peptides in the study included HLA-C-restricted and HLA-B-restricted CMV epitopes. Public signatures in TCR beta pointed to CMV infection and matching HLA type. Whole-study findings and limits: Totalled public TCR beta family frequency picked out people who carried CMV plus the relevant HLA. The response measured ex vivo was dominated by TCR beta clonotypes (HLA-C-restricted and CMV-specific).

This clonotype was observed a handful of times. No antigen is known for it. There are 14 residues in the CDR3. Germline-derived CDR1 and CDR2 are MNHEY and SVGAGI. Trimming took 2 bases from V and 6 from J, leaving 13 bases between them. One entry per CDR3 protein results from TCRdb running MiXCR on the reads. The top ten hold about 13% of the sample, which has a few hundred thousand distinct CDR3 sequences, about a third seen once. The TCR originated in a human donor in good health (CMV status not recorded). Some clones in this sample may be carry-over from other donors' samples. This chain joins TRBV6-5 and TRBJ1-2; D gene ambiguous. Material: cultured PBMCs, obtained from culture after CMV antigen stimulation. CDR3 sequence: CASSYGVVADGYTF. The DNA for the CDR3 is TGTGCCAGCAGTTACGGCGTAGTCGCCGATGGCTACACCTTC.